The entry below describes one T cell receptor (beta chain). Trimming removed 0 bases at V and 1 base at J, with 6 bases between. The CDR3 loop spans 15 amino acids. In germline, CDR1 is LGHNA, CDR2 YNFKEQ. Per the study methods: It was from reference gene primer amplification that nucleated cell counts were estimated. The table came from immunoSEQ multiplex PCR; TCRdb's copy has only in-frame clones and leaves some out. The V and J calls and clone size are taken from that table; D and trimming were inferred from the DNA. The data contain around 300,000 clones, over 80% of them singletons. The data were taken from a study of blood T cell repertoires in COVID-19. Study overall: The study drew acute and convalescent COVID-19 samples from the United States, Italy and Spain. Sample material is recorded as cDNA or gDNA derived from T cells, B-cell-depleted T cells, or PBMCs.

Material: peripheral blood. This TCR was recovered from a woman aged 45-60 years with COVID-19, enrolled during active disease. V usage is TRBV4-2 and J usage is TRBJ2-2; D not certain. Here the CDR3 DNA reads TGTGCCAGCAGCCAAGAGACACTGAACACCGGGGAGCTGTTTTTT. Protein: CASSQETLNTGELFF.